The 9 T cell receptor beta chains in this list originate from one sample, sequenced in a study of spatial heterogeneity in lung cancer. The time point denotes: sample taken at primary tumor resection. General study findings and limits: Mutation counts in tumors were tracked by counts of expanded intratumoral alpha and beta TCRs.

These receptors have no known antigen. MiXCR, applied by TCRdb to the 5' RACE reads, yields one record per CDR3 protein. In the table there are approximately 10,000 distinct CDR3 sequences, approximately 4.7% of which are singletons. Sequenced here: lung tumor tissue, sampled at surgery. These receptors were collected from a male donor with early-stage non-small cell lung cancer.

This clonotype is medium-sized (0.01 to 0.1%). This beta chain is off target for a library built for alpha chains, so its abundance means little. The J gene is TRBJ2-3, the V gene TRBV4-2, with 12 bases that match TRBD2. Germline V gives CDR1 LGHNA, CDR2 YNFKEQ. The junction had 5 bases not matched to a gene; V was cut back by 5 bases and J by 5 bases. The CDR3 is 15 amino acids. The DNA of the CDR3 is TGTGCCAGCAGCTTAAGACTAGCGGGAGTAGATACGCAGTATTTT. Amino acids: CASSLRLAGVDTQYF.

This clonotype qualifies as medium-sized. The library was built for alpha chains, so this beta chain is an off-target read and its size means little. The chain's CDR3 is CASSEGTNEQFF. CDR3 in DNA: TGCGCCAGCAGTGAGGGTACTAATGAGCAGTTCTTC. The chain uses TRBV10-2 and TRBJ2-1, with D unresolved. The germline V gene has CDR1 WSHSY and CDR2 SAAADI. V lost 2 bases, J lost 7 bases, and 6 bases lay in between. The CDR3 consists of 12 residues.

This clonotype came up a few times. This beta chain came through as a stray read in a library set up for alpha chains, and its size says little. This rearrangement joins TRBV19 to TRBJ1-5; a possible D gene is TRBD1 (6 bases). Per the germline V gene, CDR1 is LNHDA and CDR2 is SQIVND (reference sequence). Between the trimmed V and J ends, which lost 8 bases and 0 bases, there was a span of 11 bases. The CDR3 is made up of 14 amino acids. The DNA for the CDR3 is TGTGCCAGTCTTACAGGGAATAGCAATCAGCCCCAGCATTTT. It codes for CASLTGNSNQPQHF. The full variable domain, with the rest looked up from reference TRBV19 and TRBJ1-5, is DGGITQSPKYLFRKEGQNVTLSCEQNLNHDAMYWYRQDPGQGLRLIYYSQIVNDFQKGDIAEGYSVSREKKESFPLTVTSAQKNPTAFYLCASLTGNSNQPQHFGDGTRLSIL.

This clonotype appeared many times. The library was designed around alpha chains, so this beta chain is a stray read whose abundance carries little weight. The rearrangement uses TRBV20-1 and TRBJ2-5; 7 nucleotides agree with TRBD1. In germline, CDR1 is DFQATT, CDR2 SNEGSKA (reference sequence). The CDR3 runs 14 residues. V shed 3 bases and J 2 bases; nucleotides not matched to a gene: 6. The chain's CDR3 is CSARSGTAQETQYF. CDR3 sequence (DNA): TGCAGTGCTAGGTCCGGGACAGCGCAAGAGACCCAGTACTTC.

This clonotype showed up many times. Little can be read into the size of this beta chain, an off-target read in a library designed for alpha chains. V is TRBV7-9 and J is TRBJ1-5; possible D gene TRBD1, 6 bases. Germline V lookup: CDR1 SEHNR, CDR2 FQNEAQ (reference sequence). The CDR3 is 16 residues long. The germline V and J ends were trimmed by 1 base and 4 bases, with 14 bases remaining between them. CDR3 loop: CASSLVAGGGNQPQHF. DNA of the CDR3: TGTGCCAGCAGCTTAGTCGCGGGGGGCGGAAATCAGCCCCAGCATTTT.

In this sample, this clonotype is medium-sized. This beta chain is a stray read from a library made for alpha chains; its abundance is not meaningful. The chain has TRBV4-3 and TRBJ1-6, with D possibly TRBD1 on 5 matching bases. Trimming removed 0 bases at V and 10 bases at J, with 13 bases between. Germline V gene lookup returns CDR1 LGHNA and CDR2 YSLEER. The CDR3 contains 15 residues. CDR3 nucleotide sequence: TGCGCCAGCAGCCAAGATTCAGGGACGATGTCACCCCTCCACTTT. Protein product: CASSQDSGTMSPLHF.

This clonotype was recorded at least ten times. The library was prepared for alpha chains; this beta chain is a stray read, so its frequency means little. The chain employs TRBV4-3 and TRBJ2-1, with D unclear. Germline loops: CDR1 LGHNA, CDR2 YSLEER. V lost 0 bases and J lost 4, with 4 bases in between. The CDR3 extends over 13 amino acids. The CDR3: CASSQEQYNEQFF. For the CDR3, the DNA is TGCGCCAGCAGCCAAGAACAGTACAATGAGCAGTTCTTC.

This clonotype was recorded many times. Little can be read into the size of this beta chain, an off-target read in a library designed for alpha chains. The chain couples TRBV4-2 to TRBJ1-6; 8 bases match TRBD1. This CDR3 region has 16 residues. The junction had 7 bases not matched to a gene; V was cut back by 1 base and J by 8 bases. Germline V gene lookup returns CDR1 LGHNA and CDR2 YNFKEQ. CDR3 in DNA: TGTGCCAGCAGCCAAGTGTCAGGGGGCGAGGATTCACCCCTCCACTTT. This gives the protein CASSQVSGGEDSPLHF.

Relative to its sample, this clonotype is medium-sized. As an off-target read in a library built for alpha chains, this beta chain has a frequency of little significance. J is TRBJ2-3 and V is TRBV29-1; TRBD2 is a possible D gene (5 bases). Germline assignment: CDR1 SQVTM and CDR2 ANQGSEA. The CDR3 runs to 14 residues. The V and J ends lost 5 bases and 4 bases respectively, with 16 bases between them. This CDR3 is CSVRDTGGSDTQYF. Written as DNA, the CDR3 is TGCAGCGTTCGAGACACTGGCGGGTCAGATACGCAGTATTTT.